A selection of T cell receptor beta chains follows, all from one sample in a study of cytomegalovirus exposure and HLA in healthy donors. TCRdb's table, derived via immunoSEQ multiplex PCR, lists solely in-frame clones and lacks some. The table lists 170,000 or so clones, around four fifths of them singletons. Source material: PBMCs. These receptors were taken from a woman aged 25-40 years in good health and CMV-seronegative. Each CDR3 is given without its conserved first and last residue. D genes are given only for firm matches. Some rows have no size entry. The others give once, few or many, or a class for an expanded clone.

-,TRBD1,TRBJ2-3,14,TRBV10-3,AISGRTGSTTDTQY
-,TRBD2,TRBJ2-5,11,TRBV5-1,ASRLAVQETQY
-,-,TRBJ1-1,12,TRBV7-9,ASSFDTLNTEAF
-,-,TRBJ1-1,11,TRBV15,ATSFEANTEAF
-,-,TRBJ2-4,12,TRBV5-6,ASSPRGAKNIQY
-,-,TRBJ1-1,11,TRBV6-5,ASSYGTGTEAF
few,TRBD2,TRBJ2-5,13,TRBV5-1,ASSSDGLAQETQY
-,-,TRBJ2-7,13,TRBV15,ATSRVAGGTYEQY
-,TRBD2,TRBJ2-1,14,TRBV4-1,ASSQDGRGGRGEQF
-,-,TRBJ2-3,14,TRBV18,ASSPFTGPGTDTQY
few,TRBD1,TRBJ2-7,13,TRBV7-6,ASSLIHDRGYEQY
-,TRBD2,TRBJ2-7,13,TRBV7-2,ASSLGLAISYEQY
-,TRBD1,TRBJ1-1,10,TRBV7-9,ASIDDRERAF
-,-,TRBJ1-2,10,TRBV10-3,AISGESYGYT
-,TRBD2,TRBJ2-2,15,TRBV11-2,ASSLTSGGTSTGELF
-,-,TRBJ1-4,14,TRBV19,ASSTGGGGTNEKLF
-,TRBD1,TRBJ1-2,13,TRBV5-1,ASSLGPQGDYGYT